These T cell receptor beta chains were read from a single sample in a study of OX40 agonist ivuxolimab in advanced cancers. Generated by immunoSEQ multiplex PCR, the TCRdb table keeps only in-frame clones and is missing some. The sample gives 77,000 or so clones, about 89% of which show up once; approximately 0.72% is in the top ten. Specimen: CD4+ or CD8+ T cells sorted from blood, collected in a trial of the OX40 agonist ivuxolimab. The source is an adult with an advanced solid tumor such as melanoma, head and neck, liver or kidney cancer. Each CDR3 is given with its conserved first and last residue. The order of the fields is CDR3 length, D gene, J gene, clone size, V gene, CDR3 DNA, CDR3 protein. D genes are given only for firm matches. Not every row has a clone size; where given, it reads once, few, many or a size class.

15	.	TRBJ1-2	.	TRBV7-9	TGTGCCAGCAGCTTAGAGGTTCTGGGATTTTATGGCTACACCTTC	CASSLEVLGFYGYTF
18	TRBD1	TRBJ2-6	.	TRBV27	TGTGCCAGCAGTTTAAGGCAGGGGGCAACTACTGGGGCCAACGTCCTGACTTTC	CASSLRQGATTGANVLTF
15	TRBD1	TRBJ2-2	.	TRBV5-1	TGCGCCAGCAGCCGACAGGGAGAGGACACCGGGGAGCTGTTTTTT	CASSRQGEDTGELFF
13	.	TRBJ2-3	.	TRBV5-4	TGTGCCAGCAGCTGGAAGGGGCAAGATACGCAGTATTTT	CASSWKGQDTQYF
11	.	TRBJ2-7	.	TRBV21-1	TGTGCCAGCAACCCGAGGATGGAGCAGTACTTC	CASNPRMEQYF
13	.	TRBJ2-2	.	TRBV6-5	TGTGCCAGCCACCTCCCGGGCGGCCGGGAGCTGTTTTTT	CASHLPGGRELFF
15	.	TRBJ1-3	once	TRBV18	TGTGCCAGCTCACCGGGACGGTCCTTAGGAAACACCATATATTTT	CASSPGRSLGNTIYF
18	TRBD2	TRBJ2-1	.	TRBV30	TGTGCCTGGAGTGTGCGCGGGAGCGGGACGAAGACCTACAATGAGCAGTTCTTC	CAWSVRGSGTKTYNEQFF
17	TRBD2	TRBJ2-5	.	TRBV27	TGTGCCAGCAGTTTAAAGATCGGGGCGGGGGAGAGGAAGACCCAGTACTTC	CASSLKIGAGERKTQYF
17	TRBD1	TRBJ1-5	.	TRBV9	TGTGCCAGCAGCTCTAAACCCTTGGCAGGGGGCGAACAGCCCCAGCATTTT	CASSSKPLAGGEQPQHF
14	.	TRBJ2-7	.	TRBV5-6	TGTGCCAGCAGCTTGGGGGATCCGGGGCCACGGCAGTACTTC	CASSLGDPGPRQYF
13	.	TRBJ1-2	.	TRBV7-2	TGTGCCAGCAGCTTAGCGGGGATGGGTGGCTACACCTTC	CASSLAGMGGYTF
14	.	TRBJ2-3	.	TRBV18	TGTGCCAGCTCACCACCGGCAACCACAGATACGCAGTATTTT	CASSPPATTDTQYF
15	TRBD1	TRBJ1-1	few	TRBV30	TGTGCCTGGAGTCAAGACAGGGGTCGTGGTGGTGAAGCTTTCTTT	CAWSQDRGRGGEAFF
16	.	TRBJ1-2	.	TRBV6-5	TGTGCCAGCAGTTACCACGCCGGCAGAGCTAACTATGGCTACACCTTC	CASSYHAGRANYGYTF
15	TRBD2	TRBJ2-3	.	TRBV7-2	TGTGCCAGCAGCGGCGGGGGGGCCGGCACAGATACGCAGTATTTT	CASSGGGAGTDTQYF
15	.	TRBJ1-2	.	TRBV9	TGTGCCAGCAGCGTATCTCCGTATGGGGCCTATGGCTACACCTTC	CASSVSPYGAYGYTF
13	.	TRBJ1-2	.	TRBV5-1	TGCGCCAGCAGTCTTTCAGGGGACTATGGCTACACCTTC	CASSLSGDYGYTF
15	TRBD1	TRBJ1-6	.	TRBV9	TGTGCCAGCAGCCGACAGGGGGAAAACAATTCACCCCTCCACTTT	CASSRQGENNSPLHF
16	.	TRBJ1-5	.	TRBV28	TGTGCCAGCAGTACGATGGGAGGGGTTGGCAATCAGCCCCAGCATTTT	CASSTMGGVGNQPQHF
15	TRBD1	TRBJ1-5	.	TRBV30	TGTGCCTGGTCCTCAGGGGGCTATAGCAATCAGCCCCAGCATTTT	CAWSSGGYSNQPQHF
13	.	TRBJ1-2	.	TRBV19	TGTGCCAGTAGTATTAACAGGGCCTATGGCTACACCTTC	CASSINRAYGYTF
13	.	TRBJ2-1	.	TRBV7-2	TGTGCCAGCAGCTCTCTAGCGACCAATGAGCAGTTCTTC	CASSSLATNEQFF
14	.	TRBJ1-5	.	TRBV13	TGTGCCAGCAGCTTGGGGAGCAGGAATCAGCCCCAGCATTTT	CASSLGSRNQPQHF
14	.	TRBJ2-4	.	TRBV7-9	TGTGCCAGCAGCCCCGGGGGTTTCCAAAACATTCAGTACTTC	CASSPGGFQNIQYF
14	TRBD2	TRBJ2-5	.	TRBV9	TGTGCCAGCAGCGCGGGACTAGCCTTCGAGACCCAGTACTTC	CASSAGLAFETQYF
18	TRBD1	TRBJ1-3	.	TRBV28	TGTGCCAGCAGCTTGGGACAGGGGGCTTTTGTTTCTGGAAACACCATATATTTT	CASSLGQGAFVSGNTIYF
18	TRBD2	TRBJ2-6	.	TRBV10-3	TGTGCCATCAGTGTCACAGCGGGGGCCAGCTCTGGGGCCAACGTCCTGACTTTC	CAISVTAGASSGANVLTF
15	.	TRBJ2-2	.	TRBV11-3	TGTGCCAGCAGCTTGGGCGAAACTAGTACCGGGGAGCTGTTTTTT	CASSLGETSTGELFF
17	.	TRBJ2-1	.	TRBV7-3	TGTGCCAGCAGCTTGGGGCCGGTGACAGTAAACTACAATGAGCAGTTCTTC	CASSLGPVTVNYNEQFF
15	.	TRBJ2-7	.	TRBV6-5	TGTGCCAGCAGTCCCGGGACGACCAGGTCCTACGAGCAGTACTTC	CASSPGTTRSYEQYF
15	.	TRBJ2-3	.	TRBV6-1	TGTGCCAGCAGTGACCCTACAACTAGCACAGATACGCAGTATTTT	CASSDPTTSTDTQYF
14	TRBD2	TRBJ2-5	.	TRBV7-9	TGTGCCAGCAGCTCGCTAGCGGGGGGAGAGACCCAGTACTTC	CASSSLAGGETQYF
13	.	TRBJ2-7	.	TRBV9	TGTGCCAGCAGCGTGGCGAGGGATGGGAAGCAGTACTTC	CASSVARDGKQYF
17	TRBD1	TRBJ1-3	.	TRBV30	TGTGCCTGGAGCCTTGGACAGGGACTCATCTCTGGAAACACCATATATTTT	CAWSLGQGLISGNTIYF
15	TRBD1	TRBJ2-7	few	TRBV7-8	TGTGCCAGCAGCTTAAGGATTACAGGGGGCGGCGAGCAGTACTTC	CASSLRITGGGEQYF
14	.	TRBJ1-5	.	TRBV5-4	TGTGCCAGCAGCTTTATACCTAGCAATCAGCCCCAGCATTTT	CASSFIPSNQPQHF
14	TRBD2	TRBJ2-2	few	TRBV11-3	TGTGCCAGCAGCTTCGCGGGGGTCACCGGGGAGCTGTTTTTT	CASSFAGVTGELFF
13	.	TRBJ1-3	.	TRBV12-5	TGTGCTAGTAGTGGAGGGATCGGAAACACCATATATTTT	CASSGGIGNTIYF
13	.	TRBJ2-3	.	TRBV5-8	TGTGCCTGCGGACGGGGCTGGACAGATACGCAGTATTTT	CACGRGWTDTQYF
14	TRBD1	TRBJ1-1	.	TRBV2	TGTGCCAGCGTCGGACAGGAAATGAACACTGAAGCTTTCTTT	CASVGQEMNTEAFF
16	.	TRBJ2-6	once	TRBV19	TGTGCCAGTACCGACCAAGGCGGGTCTGGGGCCAACGTCCTGACTTTC	CASTDQGGSGANVLTF
15	.	TRBJ2-7	.	TRBV4-1	TGCGCCAGCAGCCAGCAGACAGGCCACTCCTACGAGCAGTACTTC	CASSQQTGHSYEQYF
12	.	TRBJ1-2	.	TRBV11-2	TGTGCCAGCAGCGGGGATACCTATGGCTACACCTTC	CASSGDTYGYTF
13	.	TRBJ1-1	.	TRBV19	TGTGCCAGTAGTAGAACAGGGAGGGCTGAAGCTTTCTTT	CASSRTGRAEAFF
14	.	TRBJ1-2	.	TRBV5-1	TGCGCCAGCAGCTTGGAAGTAAATCCCCTTGGCTACACCTTC	CASSLEVNPLGYTF
13	.	TRBJ2-1	.	TRBV5-1	TGCGCCAGCAGCTTGGGAGGGCAGCCAACGAGGATCTTC	CASSLGGQPTRIF
17	TRBD2	TRBJ2-1	.	TRBV13	TGTGCCAGCAGCCCTGAGACCGGGACTAGCTCCTACAATGAGCAGTTCTTC	CASSPETGTSSYNEQFF
12	.	TRBJ1-3	.	TRBV30	TGTGCCTGGAGTGCCTCTGGAAACACCATATATTTT	CAWSASGNTIYF
15	.	TRBJ2-1	.	TRBV6-1	TGTGCCAGCAGTGAGACCGGGAACAGAGCCCATGAGCAGTTCTTC	CASSETGNRAHEQFF
14	.	TRBJ1-5	.	TRBV28	TGTGCCAGCAGTTTATCAGGGGGCAATCAGCCCCAGCATTTT	CASSLSGGNQPQHF
14	TRBD1	TRBJ2-7	.	TRBV6-6	TGTGCCAGCAGAAGGACAGGAACAAACTACGAGCAGTACTTC	CASRRTGTNYEQYF
16	TRBD2	TRBJ2-3	.	TRBV9	TGTGCCAGCAGCGTTTCGAGCGGGGGGTCCACAGATACGCAGTATTTT	CASSVSSGGSTDTQYF
13	.	TRBJ2-7	.	TRBV11-2	TGTGCCAGCAGCTTACCCCCAGGGCTCCAGCAGTACTTC	CASSLPPGLQQYF
18	.	TRBJ2-6	.	TRBV9	TGTGCCAGCAGCCCCGTCTTTCTAGTAGCCTCTGGGGCCAACGTCCTGACTTTC	CASSPVFLVASGANVLTF
13	.	TRBJ2-7	once	TRBV7-6	TGTGCCAGCAGCCCCCACATGGCCTACGAGCAGTACTTC	CASSPHMAYEQYF
14	.	TRBJ1-1	.	TRBV6-5	TGTGCCAGCACCAAACAGGGCGGGGACACTGAAGCTTTCTTT	CASTKQGGDTEAFF
20	TRBD2	TRBJ2-2	.	TRBV27	TGTGCCAGCAGTTTATTCCGTGGCGGACTAGCGGGAGGGCGGGGCGGGGAGCTGTTTTTT	CASSLFRGGLAGGRGGELFF
14	TRBD1	TRBJ1-1	.	TRBV19	TGTGCCAGTAGTATTGGGACAGGGGTCACTGAAGCTTTCTTT	CASSIGTGVTEAFF